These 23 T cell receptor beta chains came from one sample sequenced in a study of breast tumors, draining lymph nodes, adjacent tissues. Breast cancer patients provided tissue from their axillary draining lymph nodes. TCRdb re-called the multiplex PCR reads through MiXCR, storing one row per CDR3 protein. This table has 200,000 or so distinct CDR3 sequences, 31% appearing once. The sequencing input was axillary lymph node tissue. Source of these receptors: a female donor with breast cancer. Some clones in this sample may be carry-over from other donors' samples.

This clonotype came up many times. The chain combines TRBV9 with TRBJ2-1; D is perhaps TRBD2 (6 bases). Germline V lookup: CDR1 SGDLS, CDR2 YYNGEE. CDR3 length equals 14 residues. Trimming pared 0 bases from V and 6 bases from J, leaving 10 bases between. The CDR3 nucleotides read TGTGCCAGCAGCGTAGAAACTAGCTCCAATGAGCAGTTCTTC. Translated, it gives CASSVETSSNEQFF.

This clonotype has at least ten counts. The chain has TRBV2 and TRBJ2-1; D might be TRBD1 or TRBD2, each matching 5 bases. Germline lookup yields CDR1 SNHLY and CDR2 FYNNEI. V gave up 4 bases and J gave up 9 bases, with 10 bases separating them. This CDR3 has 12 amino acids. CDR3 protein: CASSVWDGEQFF. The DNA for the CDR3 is TGTGCCAGCAGTGTTTGGGACGGTGAGCAGTTCTTC.

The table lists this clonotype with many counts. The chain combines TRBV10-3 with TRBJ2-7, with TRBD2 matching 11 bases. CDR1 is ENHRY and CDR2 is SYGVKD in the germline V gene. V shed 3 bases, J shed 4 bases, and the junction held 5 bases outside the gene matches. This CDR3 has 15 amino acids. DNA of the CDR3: TGTGCCATCAGTGACCCCGGGACTAGCGGTTACGAGCAGTACTTC. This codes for CAISDPGTSGYEQYF.

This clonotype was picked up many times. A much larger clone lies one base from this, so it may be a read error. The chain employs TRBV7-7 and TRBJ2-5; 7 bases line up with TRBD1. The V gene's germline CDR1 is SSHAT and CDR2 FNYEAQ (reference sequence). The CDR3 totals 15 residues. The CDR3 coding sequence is TGTGCTAGCAGCTCATCCGGGACAGTCCAAGAGACCCAGCACTTC. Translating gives CASSSSGTVQETQHF.

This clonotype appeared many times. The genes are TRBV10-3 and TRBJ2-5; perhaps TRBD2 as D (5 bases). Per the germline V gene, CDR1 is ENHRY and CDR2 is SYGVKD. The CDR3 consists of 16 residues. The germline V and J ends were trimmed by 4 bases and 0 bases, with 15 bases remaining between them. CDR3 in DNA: TGTGCCATCAGTGGTTCGGGTAGCGTACACCAAGAGACCCAGTACTTC. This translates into CAISGSGSVHQETQYF.

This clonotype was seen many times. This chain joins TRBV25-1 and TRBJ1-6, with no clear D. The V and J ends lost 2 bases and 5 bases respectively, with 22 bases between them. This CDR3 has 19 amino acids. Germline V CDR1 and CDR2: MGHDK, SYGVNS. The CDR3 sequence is CASSEGVLDRSAHNSPLHF. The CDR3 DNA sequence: TGTGCCAGCAGTGAAGGGGTTCTGGACCGTTCAGCACATAATTCACCCCTCCACTTT.

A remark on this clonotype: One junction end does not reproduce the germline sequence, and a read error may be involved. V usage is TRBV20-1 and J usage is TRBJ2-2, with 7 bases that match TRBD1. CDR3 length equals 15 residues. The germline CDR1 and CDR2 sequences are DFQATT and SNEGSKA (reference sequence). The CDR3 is CSAWTGKGVTGEPFF. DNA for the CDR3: TGCAGTGCGTGGACAGGAAAAGGGGTCACCGGGGAGCCGTTTTTT.

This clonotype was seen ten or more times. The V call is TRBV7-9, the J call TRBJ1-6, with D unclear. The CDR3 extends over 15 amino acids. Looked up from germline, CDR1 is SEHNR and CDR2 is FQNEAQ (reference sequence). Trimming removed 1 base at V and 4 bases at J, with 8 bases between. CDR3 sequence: CASSLGSGYNSPLHF. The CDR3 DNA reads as TGTGCCAGCAGCTTAGGATCAGGTTATAATTCACCCCTCCACTTT.

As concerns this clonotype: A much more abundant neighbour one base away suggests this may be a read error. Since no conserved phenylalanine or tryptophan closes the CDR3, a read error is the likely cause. The CDR3 region has the DNA TGTGCCGCCAGCAGAAACCGGGGGGGTGCGGAGACCCAGTACTCC. It is translated as CAASRNRGGAETQYS. The chain links TRBV15 to TRBJ2-5; 8 bases line up with TRBD2. The CDR3 is 15 residues long. Germline CDR1 reads LNHNV; CDR2 reads YYDKDF (reference sequence).

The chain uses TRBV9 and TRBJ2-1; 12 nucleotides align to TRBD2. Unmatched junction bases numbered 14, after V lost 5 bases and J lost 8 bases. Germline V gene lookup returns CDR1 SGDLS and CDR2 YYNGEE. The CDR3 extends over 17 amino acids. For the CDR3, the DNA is TGTGCCAGCAGTGCTACTTGGACTAGCGGGAATAGGGATGAGCAGTTCTTC. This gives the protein CASSATWTSGNRDEQFF.

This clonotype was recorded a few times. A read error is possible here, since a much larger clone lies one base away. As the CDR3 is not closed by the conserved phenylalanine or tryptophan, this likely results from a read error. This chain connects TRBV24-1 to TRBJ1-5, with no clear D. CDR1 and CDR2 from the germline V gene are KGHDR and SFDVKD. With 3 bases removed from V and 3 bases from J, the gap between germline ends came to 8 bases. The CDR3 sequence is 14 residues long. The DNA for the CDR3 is TGTGCCACCAGTGATCGGGGTCTCAATCAGCCCCAGCATCTT. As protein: CATSDRGLNQPQHL.

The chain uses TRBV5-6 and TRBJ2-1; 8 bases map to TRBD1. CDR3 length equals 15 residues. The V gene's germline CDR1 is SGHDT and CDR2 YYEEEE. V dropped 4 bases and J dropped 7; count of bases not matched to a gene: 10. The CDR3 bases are TGTGCCAGCAGCCAATCAGGGGGCTTTAGGAATGAGCAGTTCTTC. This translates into CASSQSGGFRNEQFF.

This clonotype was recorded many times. The CDR3 DNA is TGTGCCAGCAGGGTCGGATCGGCCGCGAACACCGGGGAGCTGTTTTTT. It encodes CASRVGSAANTGELFF. This chain connects TRBV2 to TRBJ2-2; no clear D gene. This CDR3 is 16 amino acids long. V was cut by 6 bases and J by 0 bases, with 14 bases left in between. Per the germline V gene, CDR1 is SNHLY and CDR2 is FYNNEI.

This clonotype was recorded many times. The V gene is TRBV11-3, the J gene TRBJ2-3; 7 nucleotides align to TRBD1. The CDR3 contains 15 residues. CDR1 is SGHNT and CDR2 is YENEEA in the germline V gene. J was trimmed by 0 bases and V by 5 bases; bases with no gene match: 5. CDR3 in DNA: TGTGCCAGCAGCCGACTGGGACAGAGCACAGATACGCAGTATTTT. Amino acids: CASSRLGQSTDTQYF.

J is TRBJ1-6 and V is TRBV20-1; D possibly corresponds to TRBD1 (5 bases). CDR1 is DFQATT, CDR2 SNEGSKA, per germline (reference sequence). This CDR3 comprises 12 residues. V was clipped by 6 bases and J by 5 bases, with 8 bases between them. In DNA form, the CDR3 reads TGCAGTGCCGGCAGGGATAATTCACCCCTCCACTTT. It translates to CSAGRDNSPLHF.

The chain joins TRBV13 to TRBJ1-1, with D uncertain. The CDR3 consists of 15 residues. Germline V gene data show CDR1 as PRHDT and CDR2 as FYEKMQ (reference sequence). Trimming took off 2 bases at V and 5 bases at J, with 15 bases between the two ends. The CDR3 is CASSLRPEGKTEAFF. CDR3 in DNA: TGTGCCAGCAGCTTACGTCCGGAGGGTAAAACTGAAGCTTTCTTT.

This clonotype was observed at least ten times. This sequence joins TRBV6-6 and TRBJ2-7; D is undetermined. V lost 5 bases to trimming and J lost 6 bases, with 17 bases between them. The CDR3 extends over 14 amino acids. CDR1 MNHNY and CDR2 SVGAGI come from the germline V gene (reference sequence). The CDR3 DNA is TGTGCCAGCAGTCACCCTCAGGAAGGACCCGAGCAGTACTTC. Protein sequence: CASSHPQEGPEQYF.

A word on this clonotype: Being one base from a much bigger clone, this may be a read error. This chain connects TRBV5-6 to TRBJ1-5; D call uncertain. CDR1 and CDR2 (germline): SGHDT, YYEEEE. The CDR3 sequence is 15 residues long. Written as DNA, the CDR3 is TGTGCCAGCAGCTTGCTCGTTTATAGCAGTCAGCCCCAGCATTTT. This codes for CASSLLVYSSQPQHF.

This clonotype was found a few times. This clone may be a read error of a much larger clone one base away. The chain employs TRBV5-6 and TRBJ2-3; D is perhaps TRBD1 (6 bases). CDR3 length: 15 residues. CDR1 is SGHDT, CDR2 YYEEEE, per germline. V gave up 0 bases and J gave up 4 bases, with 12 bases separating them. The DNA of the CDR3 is TGTGCCAGCAGCTTGGGGGGGCGAAGCCCAGATACGCAGTATTTT. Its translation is CASSLGGRSPDTQYF.

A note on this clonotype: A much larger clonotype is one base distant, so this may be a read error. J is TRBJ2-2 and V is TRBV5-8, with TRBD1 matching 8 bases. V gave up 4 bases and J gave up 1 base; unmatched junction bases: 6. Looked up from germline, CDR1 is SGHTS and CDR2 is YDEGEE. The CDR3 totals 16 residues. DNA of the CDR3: TGTGCCAGCAGCCTACGGACAGGGTGGAACACCGGGGAGCTGTTTTTT. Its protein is CASSLRTGWNTGELFF.

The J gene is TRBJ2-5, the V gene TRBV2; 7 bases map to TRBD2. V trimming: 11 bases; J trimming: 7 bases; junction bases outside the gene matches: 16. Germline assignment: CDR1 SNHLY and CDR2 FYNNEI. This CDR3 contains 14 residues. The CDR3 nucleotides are TGTGCCCACCGGGGGGACGCGATAGTGGGGACCCAGTACTTC. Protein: CAHRGDAIVGTQYF.

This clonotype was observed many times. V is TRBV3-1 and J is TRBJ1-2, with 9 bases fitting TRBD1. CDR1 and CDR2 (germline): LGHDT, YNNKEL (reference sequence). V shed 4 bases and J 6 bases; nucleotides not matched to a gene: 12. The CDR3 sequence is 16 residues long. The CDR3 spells CASSLGKNRGRDGYTF. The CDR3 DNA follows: TGTGCCAGCAGCCTAGGAAAGAACAGGGGGCGCGATGGCTACACCTTC.

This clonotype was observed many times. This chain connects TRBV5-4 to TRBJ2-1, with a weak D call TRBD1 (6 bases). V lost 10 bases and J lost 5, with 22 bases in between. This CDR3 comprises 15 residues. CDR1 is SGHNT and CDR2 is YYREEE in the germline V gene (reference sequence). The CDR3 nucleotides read TGTGCCCTTTTTTCCAGGGGTCCGTCCCACAATGAGCAGTTCTTC. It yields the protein CALFSRGPSHNEQFF.